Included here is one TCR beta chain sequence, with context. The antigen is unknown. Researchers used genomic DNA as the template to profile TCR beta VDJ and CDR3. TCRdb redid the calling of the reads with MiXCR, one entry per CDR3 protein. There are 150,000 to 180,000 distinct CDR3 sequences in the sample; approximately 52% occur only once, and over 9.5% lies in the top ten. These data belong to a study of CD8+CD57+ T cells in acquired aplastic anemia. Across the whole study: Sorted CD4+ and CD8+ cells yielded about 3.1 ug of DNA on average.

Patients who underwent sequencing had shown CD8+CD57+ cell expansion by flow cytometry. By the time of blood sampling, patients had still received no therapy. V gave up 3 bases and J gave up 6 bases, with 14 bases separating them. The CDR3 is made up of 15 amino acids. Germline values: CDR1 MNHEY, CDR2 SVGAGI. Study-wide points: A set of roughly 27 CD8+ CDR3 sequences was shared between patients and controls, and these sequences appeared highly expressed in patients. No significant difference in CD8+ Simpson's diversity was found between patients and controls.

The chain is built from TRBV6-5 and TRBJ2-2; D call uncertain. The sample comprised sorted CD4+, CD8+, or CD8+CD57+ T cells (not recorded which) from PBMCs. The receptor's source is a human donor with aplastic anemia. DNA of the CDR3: TGTGCCAGCAGTTATTATGGGCCCCTATCCGGGGAGCTGTTTTTT. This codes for CASSYYGPLSGELFF.